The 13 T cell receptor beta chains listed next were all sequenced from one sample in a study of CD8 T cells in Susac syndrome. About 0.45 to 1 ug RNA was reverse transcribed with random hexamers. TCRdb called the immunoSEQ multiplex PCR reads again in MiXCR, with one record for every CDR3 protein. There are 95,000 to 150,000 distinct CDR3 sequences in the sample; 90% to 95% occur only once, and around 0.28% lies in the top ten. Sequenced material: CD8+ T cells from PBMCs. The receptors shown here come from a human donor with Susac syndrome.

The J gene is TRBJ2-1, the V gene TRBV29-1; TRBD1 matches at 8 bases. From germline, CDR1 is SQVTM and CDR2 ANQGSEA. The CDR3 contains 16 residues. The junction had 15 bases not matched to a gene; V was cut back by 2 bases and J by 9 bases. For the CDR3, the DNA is TGCAGCGTTGAAACAACAGGACAGGGTATCGGGGGTGAGCAGTTCTTC. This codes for CSVETTGQGIGGEQFF.

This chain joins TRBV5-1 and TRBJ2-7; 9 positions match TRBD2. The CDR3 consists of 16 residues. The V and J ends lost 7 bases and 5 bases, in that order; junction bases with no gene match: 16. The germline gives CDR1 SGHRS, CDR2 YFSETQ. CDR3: CASAPRGAGGGNEQYF. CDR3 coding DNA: TGCGCCAGCGCTCCGAGGGGAGCGGGGGGCGGCAACGAGCAGTACTTC.

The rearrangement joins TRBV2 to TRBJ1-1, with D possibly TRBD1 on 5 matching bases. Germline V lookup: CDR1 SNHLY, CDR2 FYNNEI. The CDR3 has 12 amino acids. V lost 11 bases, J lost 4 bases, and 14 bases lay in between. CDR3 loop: CADRGGGTEAFF. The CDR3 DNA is TGTGCCGATCGGGGCGGTGGCACTGAAGCTTTCTTT.

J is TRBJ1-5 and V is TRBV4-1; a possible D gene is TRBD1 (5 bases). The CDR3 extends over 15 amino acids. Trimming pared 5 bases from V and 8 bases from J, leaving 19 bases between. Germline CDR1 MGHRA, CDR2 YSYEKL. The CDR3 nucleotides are TGCGCCAGCAGCGATGGACCGAGGGGTGAGAAGCCCCAGCATTTT. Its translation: CASSDGPRGEKPQHF.

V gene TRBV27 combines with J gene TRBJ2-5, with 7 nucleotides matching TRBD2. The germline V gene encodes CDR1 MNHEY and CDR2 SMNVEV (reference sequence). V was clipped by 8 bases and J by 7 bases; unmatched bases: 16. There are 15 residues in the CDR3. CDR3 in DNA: TGTGCCAGCGGTTCCTTCGGGGAAGGGAGGGTGACCCAGTACTTC. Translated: CASGSFGEGRVTQYF.

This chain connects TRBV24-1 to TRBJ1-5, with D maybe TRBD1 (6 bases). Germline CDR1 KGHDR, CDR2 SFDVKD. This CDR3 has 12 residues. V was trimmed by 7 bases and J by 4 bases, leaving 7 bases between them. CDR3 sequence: CATSQGNQPQHF. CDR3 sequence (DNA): TGTGCCACCAGCCAGGGGAATCAGCCCCAGCATTTT.

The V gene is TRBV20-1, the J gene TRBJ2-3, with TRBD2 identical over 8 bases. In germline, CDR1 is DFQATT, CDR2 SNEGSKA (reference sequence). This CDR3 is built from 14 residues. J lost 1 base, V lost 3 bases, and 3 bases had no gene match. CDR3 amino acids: CSARDSGGTDTQYF. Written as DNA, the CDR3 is TGCAGTGCTAGGGATAGCGGGGGCACAGATACGCAGTATTTT.

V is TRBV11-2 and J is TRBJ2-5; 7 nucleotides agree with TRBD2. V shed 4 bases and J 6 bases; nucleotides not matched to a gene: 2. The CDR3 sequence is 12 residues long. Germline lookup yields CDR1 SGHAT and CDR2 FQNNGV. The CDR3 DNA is TGTGCCAGCAGCTCGGGGGGAAAGACCCAGTACTTC. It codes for CASSSGGKTQYF.

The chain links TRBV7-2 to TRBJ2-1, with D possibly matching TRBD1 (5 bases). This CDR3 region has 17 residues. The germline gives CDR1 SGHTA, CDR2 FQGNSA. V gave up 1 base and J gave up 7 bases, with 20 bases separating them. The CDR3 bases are TGTGCCAGCAGCTTAGATTTCAGAATGGGGCCAAGGAATGAGCAGTTCTTC. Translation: CASSLDFRMGPRNEQFF.

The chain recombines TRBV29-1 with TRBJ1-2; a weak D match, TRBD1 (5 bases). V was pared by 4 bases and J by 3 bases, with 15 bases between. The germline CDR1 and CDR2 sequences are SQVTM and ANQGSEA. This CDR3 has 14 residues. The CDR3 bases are TGCAGCGTTGGACCGGGAGGGGTTGACTATGGCTACACCTTC. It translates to CSVGPGGVDYGYTF.

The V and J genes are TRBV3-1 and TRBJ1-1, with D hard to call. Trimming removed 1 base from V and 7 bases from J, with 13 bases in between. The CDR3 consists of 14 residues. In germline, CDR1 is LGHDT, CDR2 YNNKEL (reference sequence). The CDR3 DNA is TGTGCCAGCAGCCAAGGGGGAGAGGGTGGTGAAGCTTTCTTT. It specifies CASSQGGEGGEAFF.

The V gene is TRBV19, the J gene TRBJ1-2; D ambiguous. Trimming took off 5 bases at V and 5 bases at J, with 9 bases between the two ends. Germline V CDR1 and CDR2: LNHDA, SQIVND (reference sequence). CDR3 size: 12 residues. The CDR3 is CASSEGGYGYTF. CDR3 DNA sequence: TGTGCCAGTAGTGAGGGTGGGTATGGCTACACCTTC. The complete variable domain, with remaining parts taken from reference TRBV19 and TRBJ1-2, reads DGGITQSPKYLFRKEGQNVTLSCEQNLNHDAMYWYRQDPGQGLRLIYYSQIVNDFQKGDIAEGYSVSREKKESFPLTVTSAQKNPTAFYLCASSEGGYGYTFGSGTRLTVV.

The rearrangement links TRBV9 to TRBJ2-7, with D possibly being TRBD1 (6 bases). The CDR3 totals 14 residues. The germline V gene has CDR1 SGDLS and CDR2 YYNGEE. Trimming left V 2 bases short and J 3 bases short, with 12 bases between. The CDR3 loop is CASSVAGELYEQYF. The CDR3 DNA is TGTGCCAGCAGCGTCGCAGGGGAACTCTACGAGCAGTACTTC.